This T cell receptor (beta chain) was identified during a study of cytomegalovirus exposure and HLA in healthy donors (dated by TCRdb to the late 2010s). About the study as a whole: According to a later analysis, the roughly 120 validation repertoires were produced on the same platform as the 666 repertoires of the first cohort. A separate validation cohort of approximately 120 different subjects was used in addition to the approximately 670-subject first cohort. The study was designed to test whether signatures of past pathogen exposure could be identified by cataloging public T cell receptors. The study combined high-throughput TCR immunosequencing, statistical association of individual TCRs with disease status, and machine learning to predict cytomegalovirus infection status.

The donors belonged to the validation cohort of roughly 120 subjects, which was separate from the roughly 700-subject first cohort. The method behind the library was the immunoSEQ multiplex PCR assay. The original pipeline was this. To diagnose cytomegalovirus status from the catalog of TCR beta chain sequences, a statistical classification framework was built. The clones in this table, taken by TCRdb from immuneACCESS, are in-frame only. Not every clone is retained; where verified, under half of the shortfall comes from an unresolved V gene, and the cause of the rest is unknown. V and J calls and clone size are those listed in that table; D and trimming were worked out from the DNA. The sample table records over 150,000 clones; 65% to 85% of these occur just once. The ten largest make up 2.8% of the sample. The paper's findings and limits, for the study overall: The authors suggested that the approach could potentially be extended to other disease states and immunological phenotypes. Cytomegalovirus status was reported to be diagnosed by the classifier with high specificity and sensitivity in both the original and validation cohorts. A later analysis lacked HLA typing for the validation cohort, so it scored co-occurrence in that cohort across all 110 or so repertoires. Subsequent analysis determined that TCRs grouped into clusters in the first cohort also showed a tendency toward co-occurrence across the roughly 120 validation repertoires, and 94% of cluster scores exceeded 0. Across donors, most TCR sequences were observed very rarely, whereas some public TCRs were present in many individuals. The study gave a list of about 150 TCR beta chains associated with cytomegalovirus. In vitro tests confirmed that three of the cytomegalovirus-associated TCR beta chains recognize cytomegalovirus antigens.

Notes on this clone: Its target antigen remains unknown. The sample holds no much larger clone one base away, and base qualities are not on file.

The sample taken for sequencing was PBMCs. This clonotype was sampled from a woman between 18 and 30 years old in good health and CMV-seropositive.

The DNA is as follows: TGCGCCAGCAACCCCGGGACTAGCGGTACCGGGGAGCTGTTTTTT. Translated, it reads CASNPGTSGTGELFF. Rearrangement joined TRBV5-1 to TRBJ2-2, with TRBD2 identical over 11 junction bases. From cysteine to phenylalanine, the CDR3 is 15 amino acids long. The only DNA kept is the CDR3, 45 bases in frame from the first base. V loses 6 bases at its end and J loses 5 bases; junction bases beyond the gene matches: 6. CDR1 is given as SGHRS and CDR2 as YFSETQ, both from the germline V gene.